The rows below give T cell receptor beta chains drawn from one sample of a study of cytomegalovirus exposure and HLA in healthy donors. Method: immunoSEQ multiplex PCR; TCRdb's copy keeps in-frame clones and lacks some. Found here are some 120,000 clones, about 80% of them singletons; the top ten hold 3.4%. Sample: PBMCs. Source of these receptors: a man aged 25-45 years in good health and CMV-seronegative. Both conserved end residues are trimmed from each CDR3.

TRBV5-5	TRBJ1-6	ASSPYPRKSSYNSPLH
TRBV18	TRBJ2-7	ASSPATGIHEQY
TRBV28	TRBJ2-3	ASLPGGITDTQY
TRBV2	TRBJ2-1	ASMMDSINEQF
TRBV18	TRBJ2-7	ASSPSSSYEQY
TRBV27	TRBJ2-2	ASRLRGSNTGELF
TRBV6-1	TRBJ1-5	ASNLSTYPQH
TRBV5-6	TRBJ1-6	ASSWSSYNSPLH
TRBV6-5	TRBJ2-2	ASRKPGTRTGELF
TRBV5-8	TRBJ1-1	ASRFRAGATEAF
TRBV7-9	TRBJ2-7	ASSFSLGTGGDEQY
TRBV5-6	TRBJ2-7	ASSLGTSSSYEQY
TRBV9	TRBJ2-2	ASSPRTGEYTGELF